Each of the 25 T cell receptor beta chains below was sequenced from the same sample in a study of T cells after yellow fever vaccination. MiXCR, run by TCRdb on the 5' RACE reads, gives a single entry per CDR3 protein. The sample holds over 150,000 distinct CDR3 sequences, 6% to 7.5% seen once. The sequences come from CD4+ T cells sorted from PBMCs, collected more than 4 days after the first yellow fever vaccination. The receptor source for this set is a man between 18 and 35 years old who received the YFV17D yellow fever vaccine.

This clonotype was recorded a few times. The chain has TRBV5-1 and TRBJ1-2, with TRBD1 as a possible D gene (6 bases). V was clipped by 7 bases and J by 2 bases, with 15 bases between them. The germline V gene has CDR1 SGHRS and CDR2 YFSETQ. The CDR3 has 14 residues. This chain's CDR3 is CASGSGGANYGYTF. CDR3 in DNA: TGCGCCAGCGGCTCGGGGGGGGCAAACTATGGCTACACCTTC. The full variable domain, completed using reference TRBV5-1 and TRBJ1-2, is KAGVTQTPRYLIKTRGQQVTLSCSPISGHRSVSWYQQTPGQGLQFLFEYFSETQRNKGNFPGRFSGRQFSNSRSEMNVSTLELGDSALYLCASGSGGANYGYTFGSGTRLTVV.

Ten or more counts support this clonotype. The CDR3 protein is CASSYVDTYGYTF. CDR3 coding DNA: TGTGCCAGCAGTTATGTGGATACCTATGGCTACACCTTC. V gene TRBV12-3 or TRBV12-4 combines with J gene TRBJ1-2; D ambiguous. The CDR3 covers 13 residues. Trimming removed 4 bases from V and 4 bases from J, with 10 bases in between.

CDR3 residues: CASSLFAFYGYTF. CDR3 coding DNA: TGCGCCAGCAGCTTGTTTGCCTTCTATGGCTACACCTTC. The chain recombines TRBV5-1 with TRBJ1-2; D unclear. V dropped 1 base and J dropped 4 bases, with 8 bases sitting between them. The CDR3 spans 13 residues. Germline assignment: CDR1 SGHRS and CDR2 YFSETQ.

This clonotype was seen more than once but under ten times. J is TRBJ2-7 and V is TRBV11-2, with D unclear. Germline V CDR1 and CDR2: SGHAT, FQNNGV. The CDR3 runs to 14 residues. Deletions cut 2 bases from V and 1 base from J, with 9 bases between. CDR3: CASSLSAESYEQYF. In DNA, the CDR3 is TGTGCCAGCAGCTTATCGGCGGAATCCTACGAGCAGTACTTC.

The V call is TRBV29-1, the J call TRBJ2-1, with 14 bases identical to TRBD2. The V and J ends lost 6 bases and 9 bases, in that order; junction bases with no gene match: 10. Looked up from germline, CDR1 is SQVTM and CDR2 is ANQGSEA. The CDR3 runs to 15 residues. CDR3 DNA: TGCAGCGTCCGGGAGGGACTAGCGGGGGTAGGTGAGCAGTTCTTC. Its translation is CSVREGLAGVGEQFF.

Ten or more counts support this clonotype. The CDR3 sequence: CASSFRDSHYEQYF. CDR3 DNA sequence: TGTGCCAGCAGCTTCCGGGACTCTCACTACGAGCAGTACTTC. The chain joins TRBV7-2 to TRBJ2-7, with D perhaps TRBD2 (6 bases). Germline loops: CDR1 SGHTA, CDR2 FQGNSA. The CDR3 is 14 amino acids. Trimming shortened V by 3 bases and J by 3 bases, and 12 bases separated the two germline ends.

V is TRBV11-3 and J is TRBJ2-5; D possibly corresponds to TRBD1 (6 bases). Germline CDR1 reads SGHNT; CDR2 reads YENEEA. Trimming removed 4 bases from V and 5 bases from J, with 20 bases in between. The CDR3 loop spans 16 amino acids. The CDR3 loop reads CASSSSRGDSEETQYF. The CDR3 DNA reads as TGTGCCAGCAGCTCTAGCAGGGGCGATTCGGAGGAGACCCAGTACTTC.

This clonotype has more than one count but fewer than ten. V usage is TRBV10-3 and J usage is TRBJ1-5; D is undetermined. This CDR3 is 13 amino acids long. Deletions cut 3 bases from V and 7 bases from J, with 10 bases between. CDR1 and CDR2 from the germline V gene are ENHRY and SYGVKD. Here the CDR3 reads CAISERGMQPQHF. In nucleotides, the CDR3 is TGTGCCATCAGTGAAAGAGGAATGCAGCCCCAGCATTTT.

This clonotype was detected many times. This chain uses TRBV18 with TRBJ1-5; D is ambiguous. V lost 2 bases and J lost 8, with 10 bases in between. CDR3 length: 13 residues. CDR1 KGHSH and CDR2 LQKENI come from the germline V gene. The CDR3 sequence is CASSPGGPEPQHF. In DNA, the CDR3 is TGTGCCAGCTCACCAGGAGGCCCCGAGCCCCAGCATTTT. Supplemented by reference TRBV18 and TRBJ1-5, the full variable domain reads NAGVMQNPRHLVRRRGQEARLRCSPMKGHSHVYWYRQLPEEGLKFMVYLQKENIIDESGMPKERFSAEFPKEGPSILRIQQVVRGDSAAYFCASSPGGPEPQHFGDGTRLSIL.

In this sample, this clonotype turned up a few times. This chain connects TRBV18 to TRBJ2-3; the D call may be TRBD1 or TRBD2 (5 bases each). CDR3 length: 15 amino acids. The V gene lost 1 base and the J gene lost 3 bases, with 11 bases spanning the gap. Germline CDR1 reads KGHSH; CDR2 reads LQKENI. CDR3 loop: CASSPRPGTTDTQYF. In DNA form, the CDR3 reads TGTGCCAGCTCACCACGGCCGGGGACGACAGATACGCAGTATTTT.

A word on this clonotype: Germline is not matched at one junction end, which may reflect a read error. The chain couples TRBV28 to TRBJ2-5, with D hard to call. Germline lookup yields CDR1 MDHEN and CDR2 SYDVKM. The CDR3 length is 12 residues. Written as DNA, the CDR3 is TGTGCCGGCAGTTCGTCAGTGTGGACGCAGTACTTC. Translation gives CAGSSSVWTQYF.

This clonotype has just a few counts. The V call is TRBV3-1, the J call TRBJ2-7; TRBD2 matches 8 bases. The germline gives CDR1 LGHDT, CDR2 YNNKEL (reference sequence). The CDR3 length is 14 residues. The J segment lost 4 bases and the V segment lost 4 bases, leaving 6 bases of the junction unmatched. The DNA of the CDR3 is TGTGCCAGCAGCCGAGGACTAGCTGGTTACGAGCAGTACTTC. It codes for CASSRGLAGYEQYF.

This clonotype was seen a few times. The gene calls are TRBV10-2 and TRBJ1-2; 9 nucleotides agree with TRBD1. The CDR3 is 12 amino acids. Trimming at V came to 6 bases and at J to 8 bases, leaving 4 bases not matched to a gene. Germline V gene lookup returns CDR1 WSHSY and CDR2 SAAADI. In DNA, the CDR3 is TGCGCCAGCAGGGGACAGGGTTTCGGCTACACCTTC. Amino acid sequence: CASRGQGFGYTF.

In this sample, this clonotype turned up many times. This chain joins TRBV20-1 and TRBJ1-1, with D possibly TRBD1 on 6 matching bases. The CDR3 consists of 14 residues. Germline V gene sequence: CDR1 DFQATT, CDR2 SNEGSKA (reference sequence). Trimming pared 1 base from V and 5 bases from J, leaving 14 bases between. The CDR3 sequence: CSARGIQGRTEAFF. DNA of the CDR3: TGCAGTGCTAGAGGTATTCAGGGGAGGACTGAAGCTTTCTTT.

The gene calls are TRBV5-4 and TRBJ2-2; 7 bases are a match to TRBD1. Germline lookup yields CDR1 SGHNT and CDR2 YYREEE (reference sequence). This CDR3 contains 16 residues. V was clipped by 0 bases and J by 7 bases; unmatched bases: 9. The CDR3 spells CASSLGQGWGVGELFF. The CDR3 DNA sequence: TGTGCCAGCAGCTTGGGACAGGGATGGGGTGTCGGGGAGCTGTTTTTT.

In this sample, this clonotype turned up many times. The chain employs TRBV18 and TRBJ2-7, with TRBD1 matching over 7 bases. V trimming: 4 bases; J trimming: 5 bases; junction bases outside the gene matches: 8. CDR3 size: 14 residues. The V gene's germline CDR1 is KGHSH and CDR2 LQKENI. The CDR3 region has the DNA TGTGCCAGCTCACACTCGACAGGGTTCGACGAGCAGTACGTC. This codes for CASSHSTGFDEQYV.

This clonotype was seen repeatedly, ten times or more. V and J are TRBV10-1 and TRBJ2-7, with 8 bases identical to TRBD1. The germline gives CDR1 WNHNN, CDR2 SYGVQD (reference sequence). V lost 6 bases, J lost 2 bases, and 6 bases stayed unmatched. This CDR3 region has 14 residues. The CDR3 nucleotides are TGCGCCAGCAGCCGCGGACAGGGACCCTACGAGCAGTACTTC. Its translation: CASSRGQGPYEQYF.

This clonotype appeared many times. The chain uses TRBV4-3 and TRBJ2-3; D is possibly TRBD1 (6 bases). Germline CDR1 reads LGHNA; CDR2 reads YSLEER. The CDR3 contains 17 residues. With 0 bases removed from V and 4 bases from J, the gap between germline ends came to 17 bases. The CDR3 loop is CASSQDFSGAGADTQYF. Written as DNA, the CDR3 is TGCGCCAGCAGCCAAGATTTCTCAGGGGCCGGGGCAGATACGCAGTATTTT.

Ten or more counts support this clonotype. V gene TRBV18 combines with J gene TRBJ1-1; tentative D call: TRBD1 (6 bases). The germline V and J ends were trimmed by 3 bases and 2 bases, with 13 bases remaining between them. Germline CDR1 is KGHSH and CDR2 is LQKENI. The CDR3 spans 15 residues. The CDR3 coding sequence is TGTGCCAGCTCACCCACGGGGACACCAAACACTGAAGCTTTCTTT. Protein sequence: CASSPTGTPNTEAFF.

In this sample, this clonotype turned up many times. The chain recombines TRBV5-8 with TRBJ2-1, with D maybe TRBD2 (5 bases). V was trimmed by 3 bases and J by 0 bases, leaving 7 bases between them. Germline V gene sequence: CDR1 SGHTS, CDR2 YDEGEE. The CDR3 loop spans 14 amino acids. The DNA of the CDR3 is TGTGCCAGCAGCTCGGGGAGCTCCTACAATGAGCAGTTCTTC. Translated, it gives CASSSGSSYNEQFF.

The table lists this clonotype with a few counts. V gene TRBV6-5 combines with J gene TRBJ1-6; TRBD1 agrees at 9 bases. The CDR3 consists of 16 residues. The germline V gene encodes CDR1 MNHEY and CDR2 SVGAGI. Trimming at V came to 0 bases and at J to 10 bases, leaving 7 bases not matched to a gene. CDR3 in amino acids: CASSYSMGQGRSPLHF. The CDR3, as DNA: TGTGCCAGCAGTTACTCGATGGGACAGGGAAGGTCACCCCTCCACTTT.

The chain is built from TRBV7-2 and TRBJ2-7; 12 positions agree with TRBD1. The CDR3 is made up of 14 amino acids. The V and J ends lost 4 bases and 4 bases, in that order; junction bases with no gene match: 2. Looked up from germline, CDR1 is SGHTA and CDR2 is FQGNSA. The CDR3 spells CASSWGQGAYEQYV. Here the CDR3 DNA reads TGTGCCAGCAGCTGGGGACAGGGGGCATACGAGCAGTACGTC.

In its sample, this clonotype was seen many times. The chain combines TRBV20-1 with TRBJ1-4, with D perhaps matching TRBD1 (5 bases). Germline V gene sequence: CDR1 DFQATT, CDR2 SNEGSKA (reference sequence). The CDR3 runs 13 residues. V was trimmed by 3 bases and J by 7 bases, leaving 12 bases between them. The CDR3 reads CSASREQVEKLFF. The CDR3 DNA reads TGCAGTGCTAGCAGGGAGCAGGTTGAAAAACTGTTTTTT.

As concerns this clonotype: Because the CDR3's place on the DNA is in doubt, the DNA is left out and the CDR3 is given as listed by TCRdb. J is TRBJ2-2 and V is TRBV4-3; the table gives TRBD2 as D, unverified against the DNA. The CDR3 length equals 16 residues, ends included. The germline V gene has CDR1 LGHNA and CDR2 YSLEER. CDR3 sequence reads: CASSQKASGVPGSCFF.

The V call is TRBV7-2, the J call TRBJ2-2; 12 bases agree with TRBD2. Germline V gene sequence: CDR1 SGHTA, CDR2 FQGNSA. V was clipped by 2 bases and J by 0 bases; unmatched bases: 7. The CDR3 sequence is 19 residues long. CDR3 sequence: CASSLTLAGGHANTGELFF. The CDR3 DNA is TGTGCCAGCAGCTTAACGCTAGCGGGGGGGCACGCGAACACCGGGGAGCTGTTTTTT.